A selection of T cell receptor beta chains follows, all from one sample in a study of blood T cell repertoires in COVID-19. The method was immunoSEQ multiplex PCR; TCRdb's version includes in-frame clones alone and lacks a portion of them. The sample yields roughly 250,000 clones, 85% seen once. Sequenced input: peripheral blood. The receptors were gathered from a woman aged 60-70 years with active or convalescent COVID-19. The CDR3 runs from the conserved cysteine through the conserved F or W. Fields, in order: J gene, clone size, D gene, V gene, CDR3 protein, CDR3 DNA. The D gene is left open where the match is weak. Clone size is stated in some rows and not others, as once, few, many or a class when expanded.

TRBJ1-2,-,-,TRBV6-1,CASSESVLSSYGYTF,TGTGCCAGCAGTGAATCTGTTCTATCAAGCTATGGCTACACCTTC
TRBJ2-1,once,-,TRBV6-5,CASSQRGTPFEQFF,TGTGCCAGCAGCCAACGGGGGACTCCCTTTGAGCAGTTCTTC
TRBJ1-2,-,TRBD1,TRBV5-6,CASRQTLQGRNYGYTF,TGTGCCAGCAGACAAACACTACAGGGGAGGAACTATGGCTACACCTTC
TRBJ1-1,-,TRBD1,TRBV5-5,CASSFDGQGLNTEAFF,TGTGCCAGCAGCTTTGACGGACAGGGATTGAACACTGAAGCTTTCTTT
TRBJ2-3,-,TRBD2,TRBV10-1,CASSETSGGKDTQYF,TGCGCCAGCAGTGAAACTAGCGGGGGGAAAGATACGCAGTATTTT
TRBJ2-1,-,TRBD1,TRBV12-3/TRBV12-4,CASTSDRADEQFF,TGTGCCAGCACCTCGGACAGGGCCGATGAGCAGTTCTTC
TRBJ2-7,-,-,TRBV28,CASSRESFTGRYYEQYF,TGTGCCAGCAGTCGAGAGAGCTTTACAGGAAGATACTACGAGCAGTACTTC
TRBJ2-7,-,-,TRBV7-9,CASSLGALEQYF,TGTGCCAGCAGCTTAGGAGCGTTGGAGCAGTACTTC
TRBJ2-3,-,TRBD1,TRBV6-6,CASSYSADRDTDTQYF,TGTGCCAGCAGTTACTCGGCGGACAGGGACACAGATACGCAGTATTTT
TRBJ2-2,-,-,TRBV7-9,CASSLLRPHNTGELFF,TGTGCCAGCAGCTTACTGCGGCCACATAACACCGGGGAGCTGTTTTTT
TRBJ2-7,-,-,TRBV11-3,CASSSNSYEQYF,TGTGCCAGCAGCTCCAACTCTTACGAGCAGTACTTC
TRBJ1-6,-,-,TRBV6-6,CASSQDYYNSPLHF,TGTGCCAGCAGTCAGGACTACTATAATTCACCCCTCCACTTT
TRBJ2-3,-,TRBD2,TRBV6-6,CASKLGGDPARGDF,TGTGCCAGCAAACTGGGGGGGGACCCCGCCCGTGGGGATTTT
TRBJ1-2,once,-,TRBV19,CASSRRASFNYGYTF,TGTGCCAGTAGTCGGAGGGCGTCCTTCAACTATGGCTACACCTTC
TRBJ2-7,-,-,TRBV6-5,CASQLSNEQYF,TGTGCCAGCCAGTTATCGAACGAGCAGTACTTC
TRBJ2-7,-,TRBD1,TRBV19,CASSSETGAVEQYF,TGTGCCAGTAGTTCGGAGACAGGGGCAGTCGAGCAGTACTTC
TRBJ1-5,-,TRBD1,TRBV28,CASSFFQGGIQPQHF,TGTGCCAGCAGTTTCTTTCAGGGGGGCATACAGCCCCAGCATTTT
TRBJ2-5,-,TRBD2,TRBV19,CASRTSGGYQETQYF,TGTGCCAGTAGGACTAGCGGGGGTTACCAAGAGACCCAGTACTTC
TRBJ2-1,-,TRBD2,TRBV11-3,CASSPGLAVTGNEQFF,TGTGCCAGCAGCCCGGGACTAGCGGTCACTGGCAATGAGCAGTTCTTC
TRBJ2-2,few,TRBD1,TRBV11-3,CASSSARGFGGELFF,TGTGCCAGCAGCAGCGCCAGGGGGTTCGGCGGGGAGCTGTTTTTT
TRBJ2-1,-,-,TRBV21-1,CASSKTPGTSGHNEQFF,TGTGCCAGCAGCAAGACGCCCGGGACTAGCGGACACAATGAGCAGTTCTTC
TRBJ1-5,once,TRBD1,TRBV12-3/TRBV12-4,CASRRQGNQPQHF,TGTGCCAGCAGGCGACAGGGTAATCAGCCCCAGCATTTT
TRBJ2-5,-,-,TRBV18,CASSQQGGEETQYF,TGTGCCAGCTCACAACAGGGTGGGGAAGAGACCCAGTACTTC
TRBJ1-5,few,-,TRBV3-1/TRBV3-2,CASSQGLGARQPQHF,TGTGCCAGCAGCCAGGGACTCGGGGCCCGGCAGCCCCAGCATTTT
TRBJ2-5,-,TRBD1,TRBV9,CASSVGTGPETQYF,TGTGCCAGCAGCGTAGGGACAGGGCCGGAGACCCAGTACTTC
TRBJ1-1,-,TRBD1,TRBV29-1,CSASGGRGTEAFF,TGCAGCGCATCAGGGGGCAGGGGCACTGAAGCTTTCTTT
TRBJ1-2,-,-,TRBV4-1,CASSQGQNYGYTF,TGCGCCAGCAGCCAAGGGCAGAACTATGGCTACACCTTC
TRBJ2-7,-,-,TRBV2,CASSDLTVGNYEQYF,TGTGCCAGCAGTGATCTGACTGTCGGGAACTACGAGCAGTACTTC
TRBJ1-2,-,TRBD1,TRBV30,CAWTADRAINYGYTF,TGTGCCTGGACCGCGGACAGGGCTATCAACTATGGCTACACCTTC
TRBJ2-2,-,TRBD2,TRBV6-5,CASSRLAGGSGELFF,TGTGCCAGCAGTCGGCTAGCGGGAGGTTCCGGGGAGCTGTTTTTT
TRBJ2-2,-,-,TRBV9,CASSVQGHGELFF,TGTGCCAGCAGCGTTCAGGGTCACGGGGAGCTGTTTTTT
TRBJ2-1,-,-,TRBV11-2,CASSLDGRELYNEQFF,TGTGCCAGCAGCTTAGATGGTCGGGAGCTGTACAATGAGCAGTTCTTC
TRBJ2-7,-,-,TRBV19,CASSMPGAYEQYF,TGTGCCAGTAGTATGCCAGGGGCCTACGAGCAGTACTTC
TRBJ1-1,medium-sized,-,TRBV29-1,CSVEGGGGTEAFF,TGCAGCGTTGAAGGTGGGGGAGGAACTGAAGCTTTCTTT
TRBJ2-1,many,-,TRBV4-2,CASSQGPTGYEQFF,TGTGCCAGCAGCCAAGGCCCGACAGGCTATGAGCAGTTCTTC
TRBJ1-2,-,-,TRBV6-5,CASSYIGYGYTF,TGTGCCAGCAGTTACATCGGCTATGGCTACACCTTC
TRBJ2-1,once,TRBD2,TRBV6-1,CASSGGWTSGGARGEQFF,TGTGCCAGCAGTGGAGGATGGACTAGCGGGGGGGCCAGGGGTGAGCAGTTCTTC
TRBJ2-5,few,-,TRBV5-4,CASSRPGGAEETQYF,TGTGCCAGCAGCCGTCCCGGTGGAGCTGAAGAGACCCAGTACTTC
TRBJ1-2,-,-,TRBV5-1,CASSLTGGSYGYTF,TGCGCCAGCAGCTTGACGGGAGGTTCGTATGGCTACACCTTC
TRBJ2-3,few,-,TRBV3-1/TRBV3-2,CASSRGLSGSSTDTQYF,TGTGCCAGCAGCCGGGGGCTGTCCGGCTCTAGCACAGATACGCAGTATTTT
TRBJ2-2,-,-,TRBV5-1,CASSRDTSNTGELFF,TGCGCCAGCAGCCGGGACACCTCGAACACCGGGGAGCTGTTTTTT
TRBJ2-1,-,-,TRBV3-1/TRBV3-2,CASTLTGGYNEQFF,TGTGCCAGCACCCTTACCGGGGGCTACAATGAGCAGTTCTTC
TRBJ1-3,-,TRBD1,TRBV7-9,CASSLGTGSGNTIYF,TGTGCCAGCAGCTTAGGGACAGGGTCTGGAAACACCATATATTTT
TRBJ1-2,once,-,TRBV28,CASSGVQKGVVRYGYTF,TGTGCCAGCAGTGGGGTCCAGAAGGGAGTGGTACGGTATGGCTACACCTTC
TRBJ2-1,once,TRBD2,TRBV7-2,CASRPRLAGPYNEQFF,TGTGCCAGCAGGCCAAGACTAGCGGGACCGTACAATGAGCAGTTCTTC
TRBJ2-1,-,-,TRBV5-1,CASSLDRVNEQFF,TGCGCCAGCAGCTTGGACAGGGTCAATGAGCAGTTCTTC
TRBJ1-1,-,-,TRBV4-1,CASSIRQANTEAFF,TGCGCCAGCAGCATCAGACAGGCGAACACTGAAGCTTTCTTT
TRBJ1-2,-,-,TRBV6-5,CASSPFDRNYGYTF,TGTGCCAGCAGTCCTTTCGACAGGAACTATGGCTACACCTTC
TRBJ2-2,-,TRBD1,TRBV18,CASSWTGVNTGELFF,TGTGCCAGCTCATGGACAGGGGTGAACACCGGGGAGCTGTTTTTT
TRBJ1-6,-,-,TRBV12-3/TRBV12-4,CASGGSYNSPLHF,TGTGCCAGCGGTGGGAGCTATAATTCACCCCTCCACTTT
TRBJ2-7,once,TRBD1,TRBV4-1,CASSQPDRVDEQYF,TGCGCCAGCAGCCAACCCGACAGGGTAGACGAGCAGTACTTC
TRBJ2-3,few,TRBD2,TRBV29-1,CSVSERGGLDTQYF,TGCAGCGTTTCCGAGCGGGGGGGCCTAGATACGCAGTATTTT